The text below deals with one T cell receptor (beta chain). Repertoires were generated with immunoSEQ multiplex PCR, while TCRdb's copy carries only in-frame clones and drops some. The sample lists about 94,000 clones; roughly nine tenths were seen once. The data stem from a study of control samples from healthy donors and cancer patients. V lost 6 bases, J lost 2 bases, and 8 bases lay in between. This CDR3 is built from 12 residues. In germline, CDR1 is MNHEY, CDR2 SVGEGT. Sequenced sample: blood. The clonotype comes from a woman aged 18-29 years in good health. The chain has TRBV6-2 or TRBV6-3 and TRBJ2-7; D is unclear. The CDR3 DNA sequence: TGTGCCAGCAGCCCGACGACCTACGAGCAGTACTTC. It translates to CASSPTTYEQYF.